This T cell receptor (beta chain) derives from a study of blood T cell repertoires in COVID-19. As originally analysed: For nucleated cells, counts were estimated from reference gene primer amplification. TCRdb's copy holds only in-frame clones and misses some; the assay was immunoSEQ multiplex PCR. V and J calls and clone size are those listed in that table; D and trimming were worked out from the DNA. The profile shows a few hundred thousand clones, about 87% of them singletons. One Seattle source followed patients from active infection through their disease course. This clone was counted a single time. V shed 5 bases and J shed 7 bases, with 21 bases lying between them. The CDR3 is 16 residues long. CDR1 is MNHEY, CDR2 SMNVEV, per germline (reference sequence).

Sequenced sample: peripheral blood. The clonotype originates from a woman aged 45 to 65 with COVID-19, enrolled during active disease. The V and J genes are TRBV27 and TRBJ2-1; D is unclear. CDR3 sequence reads: CASSPAVRSLMNEQFF. The CDR3, as DNA: TGTGCCAGCAGTCCCGCGGTCCGGAGCCTGATGAATGAGCAGTTCTTC.